The clone carrying this T cell receptor (beta chain) is a singleton in its sample. Its antigen is not identified. This specimen comes from a study of T cell responses to AZD1222 COVID-19 vaccine. Regarding the study as a whole: AZD1222 recipients seropositive at baseline numbered only 6 or 7. Possibly, clonal diversity was underestimated; donors were largely white British and included more females. Unmutated variant regions are reportedly the target of nearly half of TCRs that are spike-specific. There were repertoire samples only from the period after the peak T cell response.

Trimming took 5 bases from V and 0 from J, leaving 9 bases between them. The germline gives CDR1 LNHNV, CDR2 YYDKDF (reference sequence). The CDR3 consists of 14 residues. The data were produced by immunoSEQ multiplex PCR, yet TCRdb's version contains in-frame clones alone and is incomplete. Found here are about 120,000 clones, 93% of them singletons; the top ten hold 2.5% to 3%. The material sequenced was peripheral blood, taken on day 0 of AZD1222 vaccination. The source is an adult in good health. The chain is built from TRBV15 and TRBJ2-3, with D unresolved. This chain's CDR3 is CATSRGDSTDTQYF. CDR3 in DNA: TGTGCCACCAGCCGCGGCGATAGCACAGATACGCAGTATTTT.